The text below deals with one T cell receptor beta chain. With exhausted-like traits, TPEX cells were early memory CD8+ T cells that were CCR7+ PD-1+ TIGIT+. Enrichment for total CD8+ T cells was performed by negative magnetic separation. For every subset, the RNA was derived from duplicate vials of about 150,000 sorted CD8+ T cells. Libraries for TCR beta were constructed using UMI-labeled 5' RACE. Original handling: Within each TCR beta library, functional CDR3 beta clonotypes numbered between roughly 2,600 and 18,000. From its re-call of the 5' RACE reads, TCRdb lists each CDR3 protein once, without DNA. TCRdb's processing, not the authors' own work, is the source of the V and J calls. The listing records about 8,800 distinct CDR3 sequences. This sample stems from a study of human CD8 memory T cell subsets. The CDR3 runs 16 residues. Germline assignment: CDR1 MNHEY and CDR2 SVGEGT.

Material for sequencing was CD8+ T cells from PBMCs. The receptor comes from a human donor in good health. The chain couples TRBV6-2 or TRBV6-3 to TRBJ2-7; TCRdb's D call, TRBD1, is unchecked because there is no DNA. The CDR3 here is CASSYSKDRGAHEQYF.